These T cell receptor beta chains were read from a single sample in a study of blood T cell repertoires in COVID-19. The repertoire was sequenced with immunoSEQ multiplex PCR; TCRdb's copy has only in-frame clones and lacks some. The sample consists of about 190,000 clones, 78% of them appearing once. Material for sequencing was peripheral blood. These receptors were obtained from a woman of 80 years or more with active or convalescent COVID-19. Both conserved end residues are part of each CDR3. A D gene is named only where the DNA matches it firmly. Not all rows give a size; the values are once, few, many and, for expanded clones, a class.

abundance	d_gene	v_gene	j_gene	CDR3nt	CDR3aa
NA	NA	TRBV27	TRBJ2-2	TGTGCCAGCAGCCGTACAGGGTTAACCGGGGAGCTGTTTTTT	CASSRTGLTGELFF
NA	NA	TRBV3-1/TRBV3-2	TRBJ1-2	TGTGCCAGCAGCCTCCCGGACAGTTTCCCTTTCTATGGCTACACCTTC	CASSLPDSFPFYGYTF
NA	NA	TRBV19	TRBJ1-5	TGTGCCAGTAGTATTTATTTGGGGGGTGGCAATCAGCCCCAGCATTTT	CASSIYLGGGNQPQHF
NA	TRBD1	TRBV27	TRBJ2-7	TGTGCCAGCATCTTCCCCCGGGACAGAGGTTGCACCCCCTACGAGCAGTACTTC	CASIFPRDRGCTPYEQYF
NA	TRBD2	TRBV7-2	TRBJ2-5	TGTGCCAGCAGCTCCTTAAGCGGGGGGGAGACCCAGTACTTC	CASSSLSGGETQYF
NA	TRBD2	TRBV28	TRBJ2-3	TGTGCCACCAGTCCCCGCTACGGGACTAGCTCTTCAGATACGCAGTATTTT	CATSPRYGTSSSDTQYF
NA	NA	TRBV4-1	TRBJ1-3	TGCGCCAGCAGACACGGGACACTCGACTCTGGAAACACCATATATTTT	CASRHGTLDSGNTIYF
NA	NA	TRBV9	TRBJ1-2	TGTGCCAGCAGCCCCCTCGGAGGGCTAGGCTACACCTTC	CASSPLGGLGYTF
NA	NA	TRBV2	TRBJ1-5	TGTGCCAGCAGTGAAGGACCCACGGCGGGTCAGCCCCAGCATTTT	CASSEGPTAGQPQHF
NA	TRBD2	TRBV6-5	TRBJ2-1	TGTGCCAGCTATGGGGGGAGGGCCTACAATGAGCAGTTCTTC	CASYGGRAYNEQFF
once	NA	TRBV28	TRBJ1-2	TGTGCCAGCAGTCGCCAAACAGGGTCCTATGGCTACACCTTC	CASSRQTGSYGYTF
NA	NA	TRBV6-5	TRBJ1-2	TGTGCCAGCTTTAAGCGGGACGCTCGGCAGGGCTACACCTTC	CASFKRDARQGYTF
NA	TRBD1	TRBV28	TRBJ1-2	TGTGCCAGCAGTTGGGGGACAGGGGGCGGCTATGGCTACACCTTC	CASSWGTGGGYGYTF
NA	TRBD2	TRBV28	TRBJ2-4	TGTGCCAGCAGTGGTCCCCAGCGGGGGGGCCTGGCCAAAAACATTCAGTACTTC	CASSGPQRGGLAKNIQYF
NA	NA	TRBV6-5	TRBJ1-1	TGTGCCAGCAGTTCGACACCGGGAGGAGGGACTGAAGCTTTCTTT	CASSSTPGGGTEAFF
NA	TRBD2	TRBV5-1	TRBJ2-7	TGCGCCAGCAGCTTGGCGGGGGGGCCATCCTACGAGCAGTACTTC	CASSLAGGPSYEQYF
NA	NA	TRBV18	TRBJ1-2	TGTGCCAGCTCACCACCCGGGGTCTATGGCTACACCTTC	CASSPPGVYGYTF
NA	NA	TRBV2	TRBJ1-5	TGTGCCAGCAGCGAGAGGGGACAATACAATCAGCCCCAGCATTTT	CASSERGQYNQPQHF
NA	TRBD2	TRBV7-9	TRBJ2-7	TGTGCCAGCAGCCCTCGGCGGGGGAGCGGCGAGCAGTACTTC	CASSPRRGSGEQYF
NA	TRBD1	TRBV2	TRBJ1-6	TGTGCCAGCAGCCCGACCGGGACAGGGAATTCACCCCTCCACTTT	CASSPTGTGNSPLHF
NA	TRBD1	TRBV5-1	TRBJ2-1	TGCGCCAGCAGGTCGGACAGGGGAGGTTGGTCGCAGTTCTTC	CASRSDRGGWSQFF
NA	NA	TRBV15	TRBJ2-2	TGTGCCACCAGCAGCCAGGGAGGCACCGGGGAGCTGTTTTTT	CATSSQGGTGELFF
NA	TRBD2	TRBV11-2	TRBJ2-2	TGTGCCAGCAGCTTAGGAGATAGCGGGGGGGCCGGTACCGGGGAGCTGTTTTTT	CASSLGDSGGAGTGELFF
NA	NA	TRBV2	TRBJ1-2	TGTGCCAGCTCAGCCAGGACAGTTTACTATGGCTACACCTTC	CASSARTVYYGYTF
few	NA	TRBV11-2	TRBJ1-1	TGTGCCAGCAGCTTAGGTACAGGGTTCACTGAAGCTTTCTTT	CASSLGTGFTEAFF
once	TRBD1	TRBV29-1	TRBJ1-2	TGCAGCGTTGGAGAGAGGACAGGGCATGGCTACACCTTC	CSVGERTGHGYTF
NA	TRBD1	TRBV19	TRBJ1-2	TGTGCCAGTAGTATGGTCCGGGACAGGGTCCGGGGAACGGCATATGGAACCTTC	CASSMVRDRVRGTAYGTF
NA	TRBD2	TRBV5-1	TRBJ2-7	TGCGCCAGCAGGGAGCGGGGGGCGCCCTACGAGCAGTACTTC	CASRERGAPYEQYF
NA	NA	TRBV29-1	TRBJ2-3	TGCAGCGTTGACAGAGGAAGCACAGATACGCAGTATTTT	CSVDRGSTDTQYF
NA	NA	TRBV6-2/TRBV6-3	TRBJ1-1	TGTGCCAGCAGTTACTCGGGCCTCCGGGGGGGAGGAACTGAAGCTTTCTTT	CASSYSGLRGGGTEAFF
NA	NA	TRBV28	TRBJ2-4	TGTGCCAGCAGTTCGGCGGAAGTAGCCAAAAACATTCAGTACTTC	CASSSAEVAKNIQYF
NA	TRBD2	TRBV4-3	TRBJ2-7	TGCGCCAGCAGCCGAATCCTAGCGGGGGGGCCCCACGAGCAGTACTTC	CASSRILAGGPHEQYF
many	NA	TRBV3-1/TRBV3-2	TRBJ1-3	TGTGCCAGCAGCCAAGTCGACCTCAAAAAAATCGCGGCGCGGAACACCATATATTTT	CASSQVDLKKIAARNTIYF
NA	NA	TRBV18	TRBJ2-7	TGTGCCAGCTCACCACCGCAGGCTTACGAGCAGTACTTC	CASSPPQAYEQYF
NA	NA	TRBV29-1	TRBJ2-3	TGCAGCGTATCTGAGGGGGGGACAAGCACAGATACGCAGTATTTT	CSVSEGGTSTDTQYF
NA	TRBD1	TRBV12-5	TRBJ2-1	TGTGCTAGTGGCCCCGGGACAGGGGAAAGTGAGCAGTTCTTC	CASGPGTGESEQFF
few	TRBD1	TRBV7-2	TRBJ1-2	TGTGCCAGCAGCTTAACGGGACAGGGGGAAGGCTACACCTTC	CASSLTGQGEGYTF
NA	NA	TRBV28	TRBJ2-3	TGTGCCAGCAGTTTATATAGACAGACTAGCACAGATACGCAGTATTTT	CASSLYRQTSTDTQYF
NA	TRBD1	TRBV6-6	TRBJ1-3	TGTGCCAGCACTTGGACAGGGTCGGGAAACACCATATATTTT	CASTWTGSGNTIYF
NA	NA	TRBV2	TRBJ2-7	TGTGCCAGCACAGGGGAAGCCGAGCAGTACTTC	CASTGEAEQYF
NA	NA	TRBV4-3	TRBJ1-2	TGCGCCAGCAGCCAAGTTCTCCCAGGGCAAGGGGGCTACACCTTC	CASSQVLPGQGGYTF
NA	TRBD1	TRBV7-9	TRBJ2-3	TGTGCCAGCAGCAAACCAGACAGGGGCTCGTATAGGAGCGGCCTGGGTGATACGCAGTATTTT	CASSKPDRGSYRSGLGDTQYF
many	NA	TRBV3-1/TRBV3-2	TRBJ2-7	TGTGCCAGCAGCCAAGTATCCCTAAGCCCCTACGAGCAGTACTTC	CASSQVSLSPYEQYF
NA	TRBD1	TRBV3-1/TRBV3-2	TRBJ2-2	TGTGCCAGCAGCCAACGGGACAGGGGTCGGACCGGGGAGCTGTTTTTT	CASSQRDRGRTGELFF
NA	NA	TRBV6-5	TRBJ1-5	TGTGCCAGCAGCCATATTGCTCAAGGGCGGGAGCCCCAGCATTTT	CASSHIAQGREPQHF
NA	NA	TRBV6-5	TRBJ1-1	TGTGCCAGCAGCGCCCCCAGGGTAACTGAAGCTTTCTTT	CASSAPRVTEAFF
NA	NA	TRBV5-1	TRBJ1-6	TGCGCCAGCAGCTTGGGGGGAGGCTCCTATAATTCACCCCTCCACTTT	CASSLGGGSYNSPLHF
NA	NA	TRBV20-1	TRBJ2-5	TGCAGTGCCCTCCAAGAGACCCAGTACTTC	CSALQETQYF
NA	NA	TRBV30	TRBJ2-6	TGTGCCTGGAGTCTGGCCAACGTCCTGACTTTC	CAWSLANVLTF
NA	NA	TRBV2	TRBJ2-7	TGTGCCAGCAGTGAAGGTTCCGCGGGGGCACAGTGGCAGTACTTC	CASSEGSAGAQWQYF
NA	NA	TRBV5-5	TRBJ1-5	TGTGCCAGCAGCTTTGGACAGAGCAATCAGCCCCAGCATTTT	CASSFGQSNQPQHF
few	NA	TRBV7-9	TRBJ2-5	TGTGCCAGCAGCTTAGCGCGCGGGGTTATGGCACTGGAGACCCAGTACTTC	CASSLARGVMALETQYF
NA	NA	TRBV6-1	TRBJ2-5	TGTGCCAGCAGTGAACTCGGTGAGACCCAGTACTTC	CASSELGETQYF
NA	TRBD2	TRBV19	TRBJ2-2	TGTGCCAGTAGTATAGAAGCGGGGGGCAACACCGGGGAGCTGTTTTTT	CASSIEAGGNTGELFF
once	TRBD1	TRBV28	TRBJ2-7	TGTGCCAGCAGTTTAACCGGCTCAGGGGGCTCCTACGAGCAGTACTTC	CASSLTGSGGSYEQYF